This T cell receptor (beta chain) comes out of a study of post-analysis software for immune sequencing data (dated by TCRdb to the mid-2010s). About the full investigation: The recorded disease courses included relapsing-remitting, secondary progressive and progressive-relapsing multiple sclerosis, and some patients had no subtype annotation. The multiple sclerosis patient repertoires were compared with more than 9 previously published healthy control repertoires from donors aged about 6 to 26 years. A subset of samples was prepared in parallel using single-end sample barcoding, then pooled and co-amplified after Illumina adapter ligation. Findings and caveats that apply to the study as a whole: The control group was slightly older than the multiple sclerosis patient group. Direct clustering with F measure revealed strong co-clustering of samples prepared in the same batch, which led to a batch-effect correction. Significantly higher frequencies in patients than in controls were found for roughly 5 TRBV segments, including TRBV5-6, TRBV5-1 and TRBV20-1. Compared with controls, multiple sclerosis patients had significantly lower normalized Chao1 diversity, a finding suggesting substantial peripheral T-cell clonal expansion.

Libraries were made using PCR. TCRdb lists the instrument as Illumina HiSeq 2500. Unique molecular identifiers were incorporated into TCR beta cDNA libraries to reduce PCR and sequencing biases. Every 1 to 10 million input T cells yielded roughly 500,000 cDNA molecules, meaning each molecule approximated one T cell. The same protocol used for the earlier healthy control dataset was applied to prepare and sequence the patient libraries. Within a given batch, samples were prepared together, multiplexed and sequenced on the same HiSeq lane. In the original analysis: Raw barcoded reads were processed with MIGEC, and single-read molecular identifier groups were discarded before consensus assembly and CDR3 extraction. VDJtools was used for post-analysis of the clonotype tables, with diversity normalized by down-sampling every dataset to the smallest sample size. Repertoire overlap clustering matched CDR3 amino acid but not nucleotide sequences to correct batch-related cross-sample contamination. Starting from the raw public reads, TCRdb applied fastp trimming at Q25, assembled clones with MiXCR and retained in-frame beta chains. Every entry covers one CDR3 protein and lists the most common genes and DNA from its rows. The V and J calls and clone size come from TCRdb's table, not from the authors' own analysis. For this sample the table gives about 460,000 distinct CDR3 sequences, of which 40% to 55% were detected only once. The leading ten clones occupy 9% to 14% of the sample.

From the cysteine up to the phenylalanine, the CDR3 has a length of 15 residues. The CDR3 DNA has 45 bases and is translated from base 1. The germline V gene specifies MNHEY as CDR1 and SVGAGI as CDR2. At the junction V is shortened by 0 bases and J by 2 bases; bases outside the gene matches: 1. This clonotype was recorded a few times. The target of this receptor is not known. No quality values exist for individual bases; no much larger clone is one base distant. To demonstrate the VDJtools post-analysis software, the study profiled TCR beta repertoires from the peripheral blood of 10 to 15 young patients with multiple sclerosis. Multiple sclerosis patients were children and adolescents aged roughly 6 to 15 years.

Sequences were obtained from blood. The chain is encoded by TRBV6-5 joined to TRBJ2-1, with 7 junctional bases fitting TRBD2. The sequence derives from a girl aged 10-17 years with multiple sclerosis. This receptor carries the CDR3 CASSYSSGTYNEQFF. The DNA sequence follows: TGTGCCAGCAGTTACTCGAGCGGGACCTACAATGAGCAGTTCTTC.